This TCR beta chain comes out of a study of beta chain features in type 1 diabetes. General study points: Within the patient group, naive, central memory and Treg TCRB repertoires appeared more similar to each other than within healthy donors. Shortening of TCRB CDR3s, moderate but significant, appeared in all four CD4+ subsets of Type 1 diabetes patients.

Researchers reported sorting CD4+ naive, central memory, regulatory and stem cell-like memory cells via CD45RO/CCR7/CD25/CD127/CD95/CD27. Many counts were recorded for this clone. Antigen specificity is unknown. cDNA synthesis used the whole RNA isolate, giving expressed TCRB sequences. Measured with immunoSEQ multiplex PCR; TCRdb has only the in-frame clones, and not every one. The table lists 300,000 to 400,000 clones, around 10% of them singletons, with 0.55% to 0.75% in the top ten. The germline V gene encodes CDR1 SGHDN and CDR2 FVKESK. The ends were cut back, 0 bases at V and 7 bases at J, with 6 bases in the middle. The CDR3 is made up of 13 amino acids.

The TCR originated in a man between 25 and 39 years old with type 1 diabetes. Input material: central memory CD4+ T cells from blood. The chain couples TRBV14 to TRBJ1-4, with D hard to call. In nucleotides, the CDR3 is TGTGCCAGCAGCCAAGATGTCGGTGAAAAACTGTTTTTT. Residues: CASSQDVGEKLFF. Filled out from reference TRBV14 and TRBJ1-4, the complete variable domain reads EAGVTQFPSHSVIEKGQTVTLRCDPISGHDNLYWYRRVMGKEIKFLLHFVKESKQDESGMPNNRFLAERTGGTYSTLKVQPAELEDSGVYFCASSQDVGEKLFFGSGTQLSVL.